This TCR beta chain was sequenced during a study of shared clonotypes between healthy human individuals. Comments on this clone: This sample also contains other DNA sequences that code for the same CDR3.

TCRdb keeps only in-frame clones here, not all; method: immunoSEQ multiplex PCR. The table records roughly 500,000 clones, over 75% of them present only once. Germline lookup yields CDR1 ENHRY and CDR2 SYGVKD. This CDR3 has 13 amino acids. V trimming: 9 bases; J trimming: 0 bases; junction bases outside the gene matches: 2. V is TRBV10-3 and J is TRBJ1-1, with 9 bases matching TRBD1. The clonotype comes from a middle-aged woman in good health. Some clones in this sample may be carry-over from other donors' samples. The sequenced material came from PBMCs. The CDR3 sequence: CAIRTGVNTEAFF. The CDR3 coding sequence is TGTGCCATTAGGACAGGGGTGAACACTGAAGCTTTCTTT.